The T cell receptor (beta chain) described here comes from a study of T cell responses to AZD1222 COVID-19 vaccine. Some clones are missing from TCRdb's copy, which holds only in-frame ones; the method was immunoSEQ multiplex PCR. The table lists roughly 120,000 clones, 85% to 90% of them singletons. The trim removed 6 bases at V and 5 bases at J, leaving 10 bases unmatched. This CDR3 has 16 residues. Germline CDR1 and CDR2: MDHEN and SYDVKM. The study's findings and limits: As reported, nearly half of all spike-specific TCRs target variant regions that are unmutated. Females outnumbered males among donors, who were mostly white British; clonal diversity was possibly underestimated.

For this clone: Its cognate antigen is unknown.

Specimen: peripheral blood, collected 28 days after the second AZD1222 dose. The origin of this receptor is an adult who received the AZD1222 COVID-19 vaccine. This chain connects TRBV28 to TRBJ1-6; 7 bases agree with TRBD1. This CDR3 reads CASRASTGVHNSPLHF. CDR3 nucleotides: TGTGCCAGCAGGGCGAGCACAGGGGTCCATAATTCACCCCTCCACTTT.